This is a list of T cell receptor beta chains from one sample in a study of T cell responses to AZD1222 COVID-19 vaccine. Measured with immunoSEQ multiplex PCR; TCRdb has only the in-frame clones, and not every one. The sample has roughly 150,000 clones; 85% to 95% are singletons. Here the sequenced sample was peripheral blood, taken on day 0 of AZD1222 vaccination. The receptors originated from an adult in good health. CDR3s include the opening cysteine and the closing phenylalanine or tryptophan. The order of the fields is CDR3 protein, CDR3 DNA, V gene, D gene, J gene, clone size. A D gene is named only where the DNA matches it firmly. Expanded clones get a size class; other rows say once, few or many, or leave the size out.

CDR3: CASTRFLNTEAFF
DNA: TGTGCCAGTACTCGGTTTCTGAACACTGAAGCTTTCTTT
V: TRBV28
D: .
J: TRBJ1-1
size: .

CDR3: CAWRQGKNQPQHF
DNA: TGTGCCTGGAGGCAGGGGAAGAATCAGCCCCAGCATTTT
V: TRBV30
D: .
J: TRBJ1-5
size: .

CDR3: CASSPVGGQGSSYEQYF
DNA: TGTGCTAGCAGCCCCGTCGGGGGGCAGGGCAGCTCCTACGAGCAGTACTTC
V: TRBV7-7
D: .
J: TRBJ2-7
size: few

CDR3: CASTGNREGTGELFF
DNA: TGTGCCAGTACCGGGAACAGGGAAGGGACCGGGGAGCTGTTTTTT
V: TRBV19
D: .
J: TRBJ2-2
size: .

CDR3: CAWSDRGDYGYTF
DNA: TGTGCCTGGAGCGATAGGGGGGACTATGGCTACACCTTC
V: TRBV30
D: .
J: TRBJ1-2
size: once

CDR3: CASGDYEQYF
DNA: TGTGCCAGCGGTGACTACGAGCAGTACTTC
V: TRBV27
D: .
J: TRBJ2-7
size: .

CDR3: CSASLGGYGYTF
DNA: TGCAGTGCTAGTCTGGGAGGCTATGGCTACACCTTC
V: TRBV20-1
D: .
J: TRBJ1-2
size: .

CDR3: CASRRADSPLHF
DNA: TGTGCCAGCAGACGGGCAGATTCACCCCTCCACTTT
V: TRBV4-2
D: .
J: TRBJ1-6
size: .

CDR3: CASSLQTGGGNTEAFF
DNA: TGTGCCAGCAGCTTACAGACAGGGGGAGGAAACACTGAAGCTTTCTTT
V: TRBV13
D: TRBD1
J: TRBJ1-1
size: .

CDR3: CASSLVRASGEQYF
DNA: TGTGCCAGCAGTTTAGTTCGGGCCTCGGGAGAGCAGTACTTC
V: TRBV27
D: .
J: TRBJ2-7
size: .

CDR3: CASSQDRGHEQFF
DNA: TGTGCCAGCAGCCAAGATCGAGGACATGAGCAGTTCTTC
V: TRBV3-1/TRBV3-2
D: .
J: TRBJ2-1
size: .

CDR3: CAWRVQGAYSPLHF
DNA: TGTGCCTGGAGGGTGCAGGGGGCATATTCACCCCTCCACTTT
V: TRBV30
D: TRBD1
J: TRBJ1-6
size: .

CDR3: CASSSPGATNEKLFF
DNA: TGTGCCAGCAGTTCCCCAGGGGCCACTAATGAAAAACTGTTTTTT
V: TRBV28
D: .
J: TRBJ1-4
size: .

CDR3: CASSESNTEAFF
DNA: TGTGCCAGCAGTGAATCGAACACTGAAGCTTTCTTT
V: TRBV2
D: .
J: TRBJ1-1
size: once

CDR3: CSATTGSNYGYTF
DNA: TGCAGCGCAACGACAGGATCTAACTATGGCTACACCTTC
V: TRBV29-1
D: .
J: TRBJ1-2
size: .

CDR3: CASSSGQGIGELFF
DNA: TGTGCCAGCAGTTCGGGACAGGGAATCGGGGAGCTGTTTTTT
V: TRBV27
D: TRBD1
J: TRBJ2-2
size: .

CDR3: CASSLGDRGGYEQYF
DNA: TGTGCCAGCAGCTTAGGGGACAGGGGTGGATACGAGCAGTACTTC
V: TRBV7-6
D: TRBD1
J: TRBJ2-7
size: .

CDR3: CASSDTGHNTEAFF
DNA: TGCGCCAGCAGCGATACAGGGCACAACACTGAAGCTTTCTTT
V: TRBV10-2
D: .
J: TRBJ1-1
size: .

CDR3: CASRQGISRPQHF
DNA: TGTGCCAGTCGACAGGGCATAAGTCGGCCCCAGCATTTT
V: TRBV19
D: TRBD1
J: TRBJ1-5
size: .

CDR3: CATSEQQGAGETQYF
DNA: TGTGCCACCAGTGAGCAACAGGGGGCCGGAGAGACCCAGTACTTC
V: TRBV24-1
D: TRBD1
J: TRBJ2-5
size: .

CDR3: CASSLSRGAHNEQFF
DNA: TGCGCCAGCAGCTTGTCGAGGGGAGCTCACAATGAGCAGTTCTTC
V: TRBV5-1
D: .
J: TRBJ2-1
size: .

CDR3: CASSPRRRAGASSYEQYF
DNA: TGTGCCAGCAGCCCTCGGAGAAGGGCAGGGGCCAGCTCCTACGAGCAGTACTTC
V: TRBV11-2
D: .
J: TRBJ2-7
size: .

CDR3: CSVEGTRNNEQFF
DNA: TGCAGCGTTGAAGGGACTAGAAACAATGAGCAGTTCTTC
V: TRBV29-1
D: TRBD2
J: TRBJ2-1
size: .

CDR3: CASSLGTGHTGELFF
DNA: TGTGCCAGCTCACTAGGGACAGGGCACACCGGGGAGCTGTTTTTT
V: TRBV18
D: TRBD1
J: TRBJ2-2
size: .

CDR3: CASSFLGSLYNEQFF
DNA: TGTGCCAGCAGCTTCTTGGGGTCCTTATACAATGAGCAGTTCTTC
V: TRBV5-4
D: .
J: TRBJ2-1
size: .

CDR3: CASSPTSGRGYEQYF
DNA: TGTGCCAGCAGCCCGACTAGCGGGAGGGGCTACGAGCAGTACTTC
V: TRBV2
D: TRBD2
J: TRBJ2-7
size: .

CDR3: CASRVGRSPLHF
DNA: TGTGCCAGCAGGGTGGGGAGGTCACCCCTCCACTTT
V: TRBV27
D: .
J: TRBJ1-6
size: .

CDR3: CASSPRDLRGNIQYF
DNA: TGTGCCAGCAGCCCCCGGGACCTAAGGGGAAACATTCAGTACTTC
V: TRBV3-1/TRBV3-2
D: .
J: TRBJ2-4
size: .

CDR3: CASSRTGGYSGNTIYF
DNA: TGTGCCAGTAGTCGGACAGGGGGATACTCTGGAAACACCATATATTTT
V: TRBV19
D: TRBD1
J: TRBJ1-3
size: .

CDR3: CASSTTGTRFNEQYF
DNA: TGTGCCAGCAGCACGACCGGGACTAGATTTAACGAGCAGTACTTC
V: TRBV13
D: TRBD2
J: TRBJ2-7
size: .

CDR3: CAISGTGAGTGELFF
DNA: TGTGCCATCAGTGGGACAGGGGCGGGTACCGGGGAGCTGTTTTTT
V: TRBV10-3
D: TRBD1
J: TRBJ2-2
size: .

CDR3: CASSPFGRDQPQHF
DNA: TGTGCCAGCAGCCCCTTCGGCAGGGACCAGCCCCAGCATTTT
V: TRBV3-1/TRBV3-2
D: .
J: TRBJ1-5
size: .

CDR3: CASSLKGAGLESPLHF
DNA: TGTGCCAGCAGCTTAAAGGGCGCAGGTTTGGAATCACCCCTCCACTTT
V: TRBV7-8
D: .
J: TRBJ1-6
size: few

CDR3: CASSFSNSPLHF
DNA: TGTGCCAGCAGTTTCAGTAATTCACCCCTCCACTTT
V: TRBV28
D: .
J: TRBJ1-6
size: few

CDR3: CSVGVPSGSRIDTQYF
DNA: TGCAGCGTTGGTGTCCCTAGCGGGAGTAGGATAGATACGCAGTATTTT
V: TRBV29-1
D: TRBD2
J: TRBJ2-3
size: .

CDR3: CASSLGQETQYF
DNA: TGTGCCAGCAGCTTGGGCCAAGAGACCCAGTACTTC
V: TRBV5-5
D: .
J: TRBJ2-5
size: .

CDR3: CASSSLAGGPYTGELFF
DNA: TGTGCCAGCAGCTCCCTAGCGGGAGGGCCTTACACCGGGGAGCTGTTTTTT
V: TRBV7-3
D: TRBD2
J: TRBJ2-2
size: .

CDR3: CASSPQGPHGYTF
DNA: TGCGCCAGCAGCCCACAGGGGCCCCATGGCTACACCTTC
V: TRBV5-1
D: TRBD1
J: TRBJ1-2
size: once

CDR3: CASSRLTPSGSYNEQFF
DNA: TGTGCCAGTAGTAGGTTGACCCCTAGCGGGTCCTACAATGAGCAGTTCTTC
V: TRBV19
D: TRBD2
J: TRBJ2-1
size: .

CDR3: CASSSYKGAEAFF
DNA: TGTGCCAGTAGTAGCTACAAGGGGGCTGAAGCTTTCTTT
V: TRBV19
D: .
J: TRBJ1-1
size: .

CDR3: CASSLSGREKLFF
DNA: TGTGCCAGCAGCCTCTCCGGGCGTGAAAAACTGTTTTTT
V: TRBV7-9
D: .
J: TRBJ1-4
size: few

CDR3: CASSQDLGYEQYF
DNA: TGTGCCAGCAGCCAAGATTTGGGTTACGAGCAGTACTTC
V: TRBV3-1/TRBV3-2
D: .
J: TRBJ2-7
size: .

CDR3: CAISESRRARTEAFF
DNA: TGTGCCATCAGTGAGTCGAGGAGGGCACGCACTGAAGCTTTCTTT
V: TRBV10-3
D: .
J: TRBJ1-1
size: .

CDR3: CASSYQGSSYEQYF
DNA: TGTGCCAGCAGCTACCAGGGTTCTTCCTACGAGCAGTACTTC
V: TRBV5-4
D: .
J: TRBJ2-7
size: .

CDR3: CASIRGGEGEQFF
DNA: TGTGCCAGCATTCGAGGGGGCGAAGGTGAGCAGTTCTTC
V: TRBV7-8
D: TRBD1
J: TRBJ2-1
size: .

CDR3: CASSLDREIRTDTQYF
DNA: TGTGCCAGCAGCTTAGACAGGGAGATTCGCACAGATACGCAGTATTTT
V: TRBV7-9
D: .
J: TRBJ2-3
size: .

CDR3: CASSRRQGFNEQFF
DNA: TGTGCCAGCAGTCGACGACAGGGGTTTAATGAGCAGTTCTTC
V: TRBV6-5
D: TRBD1
J: TRBJ2-1
size: .

CDR3: CASSSGLAGVDEQYF
DNA: TGTGCCAGCAGCTCAGGACTAGCGGGAGTTGACGAGCAGTACTTC
V: TRBV7-7
D: TRBD2
J: TRBJ2-7
size: .

CDR3: CSVGTGVRNQPQHF
DNA: TGCAGCGTTGGTACAGGGGTGCGCAATCAGCCCCAGCATTTT
V: TRBV29-1
D: TRBD1
J: TRBJ1-5
size: .

CDR3: CASSPEWGSNTGELFF
DNA: TGTGCCAGCAGTCCAGAGTGGGGGTCGAACACCGGGGAGCTGTTTTTT
V: TRBV27
D: .
J: TRBJ2-2
size: .

CDR3: CASRGLANWPTDNEQFF
DNA: TGCGCCAGCAGGGGACTAGCGAATTGGCCCACTGACAATGAGCAGTTCTTC
V: TRBV5-1
D: TRBD2
J: TRBJ2-1
size: once

CDR3: CASSPGGREYYGYTF
DNA: TGTGCCAGCAGCCCGGGGGGCAGGGAGTACTATGGCTACACCTTC
V: TRBV5-6
D: .
J: TRBJ1-2
size: .

CDR3: CASSFSSIAETQYF
DNA: TGTGCCAGCAGTTTTTCCTCTATAGCGGAGACCCAGTACTTC
V: TRBV27
D: .
J: TRBJ2-5
size: .

CDR3: CASSEGTGGAHYGYTF
DNA: TGCGCCAGCAGCGAAGGGACAGGGGGCGCACACTATGGCTACACCTTC
V: TRBV5-1
D: TRBD1
J: TRBJ1-2
size: medium-sized

CDR3: CASSQDAQGGSPLHF
DNA: TGCGCCAGCAGCCAAGATGCACAGGGAGGCTCACCCCTCCACTTT
V: TRBV4-1
D: .
J: TRBJ1-6
size: once